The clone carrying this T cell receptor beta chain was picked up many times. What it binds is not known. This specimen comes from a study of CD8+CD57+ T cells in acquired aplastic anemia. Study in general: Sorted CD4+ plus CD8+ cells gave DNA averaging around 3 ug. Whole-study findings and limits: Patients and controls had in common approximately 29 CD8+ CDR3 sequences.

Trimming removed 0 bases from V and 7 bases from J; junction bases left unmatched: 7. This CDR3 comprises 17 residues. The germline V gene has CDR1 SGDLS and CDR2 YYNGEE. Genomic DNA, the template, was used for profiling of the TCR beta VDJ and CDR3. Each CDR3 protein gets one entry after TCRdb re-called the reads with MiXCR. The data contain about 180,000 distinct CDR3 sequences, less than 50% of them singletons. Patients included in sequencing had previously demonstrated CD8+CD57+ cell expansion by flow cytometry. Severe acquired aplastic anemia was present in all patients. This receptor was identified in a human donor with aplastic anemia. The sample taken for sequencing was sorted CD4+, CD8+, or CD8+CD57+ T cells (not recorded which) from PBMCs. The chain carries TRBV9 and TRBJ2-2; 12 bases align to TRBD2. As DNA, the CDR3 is TGTGCCAGCAGCGTAGAACTAGCGGGGGGCCGGAACGGGGAGCTGTTTTTT. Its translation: CASSVELAGGRNGELFF.